This T cell receptor beta chain was captured in a study of T cells in Graves' hyperthyroidism and ophthalmopathy (dated by TCRdb to between 2019 and 2020). A note on the overall study: Peripheral blood samples were taken at the time of initial diagnosis, prior to any treatment. The paper describes TCR Vbeta CDR3 sequencing of 135 peripheral blood samples, made up of 43 ophthalmopathy patients, roughly 75 hyperthyroidism patients and 17 progressor patients. Once sampling was done, hyperthyroidism patients were given methimazole at a starting dose of 30 mg daily, whereas ophthalmopathy patients were given high-dose intravenous methylprednisolone. Thyroid tissue and blood T-cell repertoires from six Graves' hyperthyroidism patients were also compared in the study. The approximately 97 discovery patients were randomly divided into training and test sets at a 7:3 ratio. Whether ophthalmopathy could be predicted prospectively was tested in an independent validation cohort made up of under 20 hyperthyroidism patients plus 17 patients who later progressed to ophthalmopathy. A discovery cohort of 95 to 100 patients, fewer than 50 with Graves' ophthalmopathy and approximately 60 with stable Graves' hyperthyroidism, was used to find distinguishing TCR V-J signatures.

TCR beta CDR3 regions were amplified from RNA transcripts. The TCR CDR3 was subjected to a first round of RT-PCR using the HTBI primer set and the Qiagen OneStep RT-PCR kit. The libraries were constructed in a second round of multiplex PCR and then size-selected and purified. Sequencing of the libraries was done on an Illumina HiSeq2000 using paired-end 100 bp reads. Concerning the study's data processing: Raw data were processed with SOAPnuke, discarding reads with adapters, uncalled bases, mean Phred below 15, or no exact constant-primer or identifier match. COPE v1.2.5 was used to merge the high-quality paired reads, and each unique nucleotide sequence was defined as a clonotype. MiTCR v1.1 was used to align the clonotypes against IMGT TRBV, TRBD and TRBJ reference segments. The analysis included only V-J combinations with a frequency above 0.0001, which together covered around 99% of the repertoires. A TCS score was defined as the ratio between F50 (clonal expansion) and ExV (chaos), using BLOSUM62-based TCRdist between CDR3 peptides within each V-J. Welch's t-statistics and random forest reduced several hundred V-J features to 10 to 15, which were used in a naive Bayes classifier (R e1071). Using fastp trimming at Q25 and MiXCR clonotype assembly, TCRdb reanalyzed the public sequencing data and kept in-frame beta chains. Rows with a matching CDR3 protein are joined into one entry that keeps the most common DNA and genes. The V and J calls reflect TCRdb's pipeline rather than the authors' work. This sample lists about 300,000 distinct CDR3 sequences; less than 30% were detected once. The biggest ten clones account for approximately 30% of the sample.

Hyperthyroidism patients were newly diagnosed, had a disease duration of under 2 months, and were aged 18 to 65 years. Exclusion was applied to patients with uncontrolled infections, other autoimmune diseases, pregnancy or lactation. Clinical symptoms, serum thyroxine and TRAb, thyroid ultrasound, and orbital computed tomography formed the basis for the diagnoses. Blood from progressor patients was drawn when they were first diagnosed with hyperthyroidism, before any ophthalmopathy symptoms appeared. PBMCs were isolated from 8 to 10 ml of fresh peripheral blood by Ficoll-Paque density gradient centrifugation. Progressor patients were first diagnosed with Graves' hyperthyroidism and then developed ophthalmopathy during follow-up. Trizol reagent was used to extract total RNA, and RNA quality was then checked on an Agilent 2100 Bioanalyzer. The germline V gene specifies SNHLY as CDR1 and FYNNEI as CDR2. Its CDR3 holds 19 amino acids, cysteine through phenylalanine. Only the CDR3 region is kept as DNA, spanning 57 bases read in frame from base 1. The germline V and J ends show losses of 7 bases and 9 bases respectively, and no gene match explains 21 bases of the junction.

Broader findings and caveats from the paper: Sample size was not statistically predetermined, and blinding of investigators to group allocation was not performed. Most expanded thyroid clonotypes (frequency above 0.001) were also detected in blood, a finding suggesting that blood repertoires may reflect thyroid immune responses. Ophthalmopathy was separated from stable hyperthyroidism by a 13 V-J signature model, with 85% to 90% sensitivity and roughly 81% specificity obtained in cross-validation and 80%/75% obtained in testing. In validation, the model predicted progression to ophthalmopathy a median of about 6 months before onset, with about 71% sensitivity and about 75% specificity.

This clonotype was seen repeatedly, ten times or more. This clone's antigen is unknown. Base qualities are not at hand, and no much larger clone is one base apart. Sequencing used blood. The source of this sequence is a man aged 35 to 55 with Graves' hyperthyroidism that later progressed to Graves' ophthalmopathy. The chain was built from TRBV2 and TRBJ1-6, with TRBD1 matching 10 junction bases. CDR3 reads: CASTTRGGQGKNKSSPLHF. The sequenced DNA is TGTGCCAGCACGACCCGCGGGGGACAGGGGAAGAACAAGAGTTCACCCCTCCACTTT.